What follows are 13 T cell receptor beta chains derived from one specimen sequenced in a study of shared clonotypes between healthy human individuals. The repertoire was sequenced with immunoSEQ multiplex PCR; TCRdb's copy has only in-frame clones and lacks some. This sample has over a million clones, with 70% to 80% found just once. Input material: memory CD4+ T cells from PBMCs. Subset in this sample: CD45RA-negative fraction. These receptors originate from a man between 18 and 35 years old in good health. Some clones in this sample may be carry-over from other donors' samples.

This chain uses TRBV28 with TRBJ1-1; D is undetermined. The CDR3 has 14 amino acids. Germline V gene sequence: CDR1 MDHEN, CDR2 SYDVKM. Trimming cost V 3 bases and J 5 bases, with 13 bases left between them. The CDR3 DNA follows: TGTGCCAGCAGTTTGTGGAGAGTCGGGACTGAAGCTTTCTTT. It is translated as CASSLWRVGTEAFF.

The gene calls are TRBV14 and TRBJ2-2, with 10 nucleotides matching TRBD1. Germline values: CDR1 SGHDN, CDR2 FVKESK. V was clipped by 4 bases and J by 2 bases; unmatched bases: 4. The CDR3 spans 16 residues. The CDR3 here is CASSPWTGGNTGELFF. CDR3 coding DNA: TGTGCCAGCAGCCCCTGGACAGGGGGTAACACCGGGGAGCTGTTTTTT.

The chain uses TRBV5-1 and TRBJ2-7, with a weak D call TRBD1 (7 bases). The CDR3 is 15 residues long. Germline V gene data show CDR1 as SGHRS and CDR2 as YFSETQ. V dropped 0 bases and J dropped 5 bases, with 15 bases sitting between them. The CDR3 region is CASSLDGRGVDEQYF. CDR3 DNA sequence: TGCGCCAGCAGCTTGGACGGCAGGGGGGTCGACGAGCAGTACTTC.

Regarding this clone: Additional DNA sequences in this sample encode the identical CDR3. V is TRBV5-1 and J is TRBJ2-5, with TRBD2 matching 12 bases. The germline gives CDR1 SGHRS, CDR2 YFSETQ. The CDR3 length is 15 residues. V gave up 4 bases and J gave up 2 bases; unmatched junction bases: 3. The CDR3 nucleotides read TGCGCCAGCAGCCTAGCGGGAGGGGGGCAAGAGACCCAGTACTTC. It specifies CASSLAGGGQETQYF. Based on the CDR3 plus reference TRBV5-1 and TRBJ2-5, the full variable domain is KAGVTQTPRYLIKTRGQQVTLSCSPISGHRSVSWYQQTPGQGLQFLFEYFSETQRNKGNFPGRFSGRQFSNSRSEMNVSTLELGDSALYLCASSLAGGGQETQYFGPGTRLLVL.

The chain is built from TRBV19 and TRBJ1-2, with D unresolved. Germline V gives CDR1 LNHDA, CDR2 SQIVND (reference sequence). Trimming took 5 bases from V and 6 from J, leaving 4 bases between them. The CDR3 sequence is 10 residues long. DNA of the CDR3: TGTGCCAGTAGTGGGAATGGCTACACCTTC. Translated: CASSGNGYTF.

This rearrangement joins TRBV11-3 to TRBJ2-2; D uncertain. Looked up from germline, CDR1 is SGHNT and CDR2 is YENEEA. V lost 3 bases, J lost 8 bases, and 10 bases lay in between. The CDR3 runs to 13 residues. The chain's CDR3 is CASSFFTGGELFF. The CDR3 DNA reads TGTGCCAGCAGCTTTTTTACCGGGGGGGAGCTGTTTTTT.

On this clone: It is likely a read error: a sequence one base away is far more abundant. Other nucleotide sequences from this sample produce the same CDR3. The chain employs TRBV7-2 and TRBJ1-5; D remains ambiguous. With 3 bases removed from V and 3 bases from J, the gap between germline ends came to 3 bases. Looked up from germline, CDR1 is SGHTA and CDR2 is FQGNSA. CDR3 length: 12 residues. The DNA of the CDR3 is TGTGCCAGCAGCTTGGACAATCAGCCCCAGCATTTT. Translating gives CASSLDNQPQHF.

The V call is TRBV4-3, the J call TRBJ2-3; D is ambiguous. Deletions cut 4 bases from V and 2 bases from J, with 10 bases between. The CDR3 runs to 14 residues. Germline V lookup: CDR1 LGHNA, CDR2 YSLEER. The CDR3 region is CASSPRHLTDTQYF. As DNA, the CDR3 is TGCGCCAGCAGCCCCCGGCACCTCACAGATACGCAGTATTTT.

J is TRBJ2-1 and V is TRBV29-1, with TRBD2 matching 7 bases. V lost 8 bases to trimming and J lost 12 bases; unmatched junction nucleotides: 16. Germline CDR1 reads SQVTM; CDR2 reads ANQGSEA. There are 13 residues in the CDR3. The CDR3 nucleotides are TGCAGCTGGAGGCGGGAGTCAGGTGTGGGGCAGTTCTTC. Translated: CSWRRESGVGQFF.

The J gene is TRBJ1-2, the V gene TRBV11-1; perhaps TRBD1 as D (5 bases). The CDR3 covers 13 residues. Germline CDR1 reads SGHAT; CDR2 reads FQDESV (reference sequence). Trimming stripped 4 bases from V and 3 bases from J, with 9 bases between. The CDR3 sequence: CASSSAGDYGYTF. The CDR3 nucleotides read TGTGCCAGCAGCTCCGCGGGGGACTATGGCTACACCTTC.

The chain joins TRBV15 to TRBJ2-3; D ambiguous. This CDR3 has 16 residues. From germline, CDR1 is LNHNV and CDR2 YYDKDF (reference sequence). Deletions cut 0 bases from V and 1 base from J, with 11 bases between. The CDR3, as DNA: TGTGCCACCAGCAGAGATTCCTACCGGGGCACAGATACGCAGTATTTT. Its protein is CATSRDSYRGTDTQYF.

The J gene is TRBJ1-2, the V gene TRBV18; TRBD1 agrees at 12 bases. CDR3 length: 16 amino acids. V shed 3 bases, J shed 4 bases, and the junction held 6 bases outside the gene matches. Per the germline V gene, CDR1 is KGHSH and CDR2 is LQKENI. The CDR3 DNA sequence: TGTGCCAGCTCACCCCGGGACAGGGGGCCGGGCTATGGCTACACCTTC. Its translation: CASSPRDRGPGYGYTF. Full variable domain (missing parts from reference TRBV18 and TRBJ1-2): NAGVMQNPRHLVRRRGQEARLRCSPMKGHSHVYWYRQLPEEGLKFMVYLQKENIIDESGMPKERFSAEFPKEGPSILRIQQVVRGDSAAYFCASSPRDRGPGYGYTFGSGTRLTVV.

Comment on this clone: Other DNA sequences of this sample code for an identical CDR3. This chain joins TRBV5-1 and TRBJ2-1; TRBD2 aligns across 15 bases. Germline trimming cut 4 bases from V and 6 bases from J; bases unmatched to any gene: 2. This CDR3 is 15 amino acids long. Germline V CDR1 and CDR2: SGHRS, YFSETQ. As DNA, the CDR3 is TGCGCCAGCAGCCCGGGACTAGCGGGAGGCAATGAGCAGTTCTTC. It codes for CASSPGLAGGNEQFF.